Listed below are T cell receptor beta chains from one sample, sequenced in a study of blood T cells in healthy people across ages. Using its own MiXCR run on the 5' RACE reads, TCRdb lists one record per CDR3 protein. Here the sample spans approximately 680,000 distinct CDR3 sequences, about a third being singletons. Source material: blood. These receptors were collected from an elderly woman in good health. CDR3s include the opening cysteine and the closing phenylalanine or tryptophan. Fields, in order: V gene, J gene, clone size, CDR3 protein. Size tells how often a clone was seen (once, few, many) or the class of an expanded clone, and some rows leave it out.

>TRBV7-2|TRBJ2-5|many
CASKHQGETQYF
>TRBV10-3|TRBJ1-6|few
CAISESNHGKNSPLHF
>TRBV5-5|TRBJ1-5|many
CASSIGQLNQPQHF
>TRBV20-1|NA|NA
CSAFLTSGVSYEQYF
>TRBV20-1|TRBJ2-1|NA
CSTPGLQYNEQFF
>TRBV27|TRBJ2-5|many
CASRGWRGETQYF
>TRBV29-1|TRBJ1-1|NA
CSAGTGYDTEAFF
>TRBV2|TRBJ2-6|many
CASSVESGANVLTF
>TRBV5-6|TRBJ1-1|few
CASSLFDRVGEAFF
>TRBV20-1|TRBJ1-1|few
CSASRGFGNTEAFF
>TRBV23-1|TRBJ1-2|NA
CASSLDNRNYGYTF
>TRBV10-3|TRBJ2-7|many
CAISVEASSYEQYF
>TRBV20-1|TRBJ1-6|few
CSARNQGYNSPLHF
>TRBV7-3|TRBJ2-1|many
CASSSPGTQTLSYNEQFF
>TRBV12-3/TRBV12-4|TRBJ2-5|many
CASSLVLVTRETQYF
>TRBV5-1|TRBJ1-1|many
CASSTGQTNTEAFF
>TRBV5-1|TRBJ2-7|many
CASSLPGQTYEQYF
>TRBV6-5|TRBJ1-1|NA
CASRPIQGRITEAFF
>TRBV6-6|TRBJ1-5|many
CASSRGNNQPQHF
>TRBV29-1|TRBJ2-7|many
CSAARQGSEQYF
>TRBV21-1|TRBJ2-3|many
CASSNGGISTDTQYF
>TRBV7-2|NA|NA
CASSYGREFEQYF
>TRBV20-1|TRBJ1-2|few
CSTGSGAANYGYTF